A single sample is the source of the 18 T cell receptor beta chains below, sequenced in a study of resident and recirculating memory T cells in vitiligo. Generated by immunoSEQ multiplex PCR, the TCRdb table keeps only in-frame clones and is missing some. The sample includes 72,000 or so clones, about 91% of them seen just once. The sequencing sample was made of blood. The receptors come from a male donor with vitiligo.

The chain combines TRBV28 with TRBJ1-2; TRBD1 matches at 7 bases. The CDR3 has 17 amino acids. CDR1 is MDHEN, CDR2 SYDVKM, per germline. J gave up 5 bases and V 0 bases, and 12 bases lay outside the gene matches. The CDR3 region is CASSLWGGDRAPYGYTF. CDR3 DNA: TGTGCCAGCAGTTTATGGGGGGGAGACAGGGCCCCATATGGCTACACCTTC.

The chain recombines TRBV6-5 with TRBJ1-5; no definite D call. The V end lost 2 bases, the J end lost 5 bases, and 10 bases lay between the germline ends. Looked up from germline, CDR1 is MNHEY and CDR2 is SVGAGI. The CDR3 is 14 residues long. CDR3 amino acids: CASSYASADQPQHF. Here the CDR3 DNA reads TGTGCCAGCAGTTACGCCTCCGCGGATCAGCCCCAGCATTTT.

CDR3 sequence reads: CASSLAAGGGSEQYF. CDR3 nucleotide sequence: TGTGCCAGCAGCTTAGCTGCGGGAGGGGGTTCCGAGCAGTACTTC. The chain joins TRBV11-2 to TRBJ2-7; 9 bases are a match to TRBD2. The CDR3 covers 15 residues. The J segment lost 6 bases and the V segment lost 1 base, leaving 7 bases of the junction unmatched. CDR1 and CDR2 from the germline V gene are SGHAT and FQNNGV.

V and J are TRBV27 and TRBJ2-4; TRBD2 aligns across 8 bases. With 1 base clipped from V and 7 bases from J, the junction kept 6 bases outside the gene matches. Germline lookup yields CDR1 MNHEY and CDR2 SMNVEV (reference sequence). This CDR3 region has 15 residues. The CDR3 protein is CASSLWPAGGNIQYF. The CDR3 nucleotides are TGTGCCAGCAGTTTATGGCCCGCGGGGGGCAACATTCAGTACTTC.

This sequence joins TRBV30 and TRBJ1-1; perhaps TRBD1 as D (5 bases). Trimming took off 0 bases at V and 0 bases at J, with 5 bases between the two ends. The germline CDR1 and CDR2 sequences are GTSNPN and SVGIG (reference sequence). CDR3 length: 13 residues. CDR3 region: CAWSVGVNTEAFF. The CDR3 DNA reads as TGTGCCTGGAGTGTAGGGGTGAACACTGAAGCTTTCTTT.

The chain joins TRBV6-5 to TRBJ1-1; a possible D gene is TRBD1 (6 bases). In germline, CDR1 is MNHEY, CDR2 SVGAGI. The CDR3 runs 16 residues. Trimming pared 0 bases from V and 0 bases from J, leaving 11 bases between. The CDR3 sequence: CASSYSTGQVNTEAFF. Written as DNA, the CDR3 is TGTGCCAGCAGTTACTCGACAGGACAAGTGAACACTGAAGCTTTCTTT.

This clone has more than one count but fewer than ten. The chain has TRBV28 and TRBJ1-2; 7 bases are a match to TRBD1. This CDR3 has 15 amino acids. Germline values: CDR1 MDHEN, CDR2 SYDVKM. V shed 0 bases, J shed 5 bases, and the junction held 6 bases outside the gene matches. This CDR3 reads CASSLWQQGWYGYTF. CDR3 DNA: TGTGCCAGCAGTTTATGGCAACAGGGGTGGTATGGCTACACCTTC.

CDR3: CASWKSPGHSRQGYGYTF. CDR3 nucleotides: TGTGCCAGTTGGAAAAGTCCGGGACACTCCAGGCAGGGCTATGGCTACACCTTC. The chain is built from TRBV19 and TRBJ1-2, with D perhaps TRBD1 (6 bases). The V gene's germline CDR1 is LNHDA and CDR2 SQIVND (reference sequence). Trimming stripped 8 bases from V and 4 bases from J, with 29 bases between. The CDR3 is 18 residues long.

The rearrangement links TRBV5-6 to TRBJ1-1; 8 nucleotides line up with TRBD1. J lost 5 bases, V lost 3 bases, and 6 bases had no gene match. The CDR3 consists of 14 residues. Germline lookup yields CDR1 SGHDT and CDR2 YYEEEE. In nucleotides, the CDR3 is TGTGCCAGCAGCTCCGACAGGGGAAGGACTGAAGCTTTCTTT. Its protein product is CASSSDRGRTEAFF.

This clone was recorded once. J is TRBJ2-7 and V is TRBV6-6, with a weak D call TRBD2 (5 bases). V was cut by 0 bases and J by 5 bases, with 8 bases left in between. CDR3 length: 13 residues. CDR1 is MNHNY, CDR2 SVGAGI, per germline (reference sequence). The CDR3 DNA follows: TGTGCCAGCAGTTACTCATCCGGGGACGAGCAGTACTTC. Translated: CASSYSSGDEQYF.

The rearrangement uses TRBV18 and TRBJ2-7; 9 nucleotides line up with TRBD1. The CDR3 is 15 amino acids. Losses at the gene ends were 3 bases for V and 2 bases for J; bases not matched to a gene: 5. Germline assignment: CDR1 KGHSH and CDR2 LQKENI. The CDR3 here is CASSPGTGSPYEQYF. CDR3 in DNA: TGTGCCAGCTCACCGGGGACAGGGAGTCCCTACGAGCAGTACTTC.

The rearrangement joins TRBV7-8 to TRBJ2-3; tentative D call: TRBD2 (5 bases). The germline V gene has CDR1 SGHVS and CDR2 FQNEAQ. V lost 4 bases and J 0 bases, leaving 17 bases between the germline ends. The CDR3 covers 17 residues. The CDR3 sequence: CASSSPTWRTSTDTQYF. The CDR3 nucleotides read TGTGCCAGCAGCTCCCCCACGTGGCGGACTAGCACAGATACGCAGTATTTT.

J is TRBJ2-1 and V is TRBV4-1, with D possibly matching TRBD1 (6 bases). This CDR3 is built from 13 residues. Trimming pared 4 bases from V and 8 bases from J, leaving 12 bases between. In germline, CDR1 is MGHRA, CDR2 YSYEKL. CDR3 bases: TGCGCCAGCAGCCGGTTAGGGGGATATGAGCAGTTCTTC. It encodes CASSRLGGYEQFF.

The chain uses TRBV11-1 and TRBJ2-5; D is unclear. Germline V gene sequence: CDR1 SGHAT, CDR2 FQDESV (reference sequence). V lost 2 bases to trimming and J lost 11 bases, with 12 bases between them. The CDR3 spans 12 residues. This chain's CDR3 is CASSLSRGEQYF. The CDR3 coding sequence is TGTGCCAGCAGCTTAAGCCGCGGTGAGCAGTACTTC.

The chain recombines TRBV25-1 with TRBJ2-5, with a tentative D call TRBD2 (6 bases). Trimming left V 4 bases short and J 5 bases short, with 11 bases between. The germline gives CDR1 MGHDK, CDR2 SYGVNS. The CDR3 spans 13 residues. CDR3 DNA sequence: TGTGCCAGCAGTGGAGCGGGTGGGGAGACCCAGTACTTC. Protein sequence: CASSGAGGETQYF.

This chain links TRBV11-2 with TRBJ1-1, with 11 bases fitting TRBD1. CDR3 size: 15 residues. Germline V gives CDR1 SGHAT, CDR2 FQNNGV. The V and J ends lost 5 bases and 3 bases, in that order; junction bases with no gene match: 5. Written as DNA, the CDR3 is TGTGCCAGCAGCCCGGACAGGGGGCGAGACACTGAAGCTTTCTTT. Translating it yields CASSPDRGRDTEAFF.

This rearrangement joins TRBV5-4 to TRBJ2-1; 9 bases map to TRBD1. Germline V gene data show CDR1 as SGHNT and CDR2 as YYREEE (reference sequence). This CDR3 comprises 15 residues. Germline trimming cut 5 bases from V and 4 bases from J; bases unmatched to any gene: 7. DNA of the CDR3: TGTGCCAGCAGACAAGACAGGGGGAGTTACAATGAGCAGTTCTTC. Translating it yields CASRQDRGSYNEQFF.

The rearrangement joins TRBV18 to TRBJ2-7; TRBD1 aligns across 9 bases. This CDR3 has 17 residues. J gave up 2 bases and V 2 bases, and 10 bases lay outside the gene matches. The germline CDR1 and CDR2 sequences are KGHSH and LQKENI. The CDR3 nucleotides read TGTGCCAGCTCACCATACAGGGGGCTTAGGAAGACCTACGAGCAGTACTTC. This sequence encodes CASSPYRGLRKTYEQYF. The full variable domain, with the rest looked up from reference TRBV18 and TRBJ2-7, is NAGVMQNPRHLVRRRGQEARLRCSPMKGHSHVYWYRQLPEEGLKFMVYLQKENIIDESGMPKERFSAEFPKEGPSILRIQQVVRGDSAAYFCASSPYRGLRKTYEQYFGPGTRLTVT.